This record covers a single T cell receptor (beta chain). These data belong to a study of T-cell memory formation after mild COVID-19. A single record per CDR3 protein comes from TCRdb applying MiXCR to the 5' RACE reads. Among 270,000 or so distinct CDR3 sequences listed, about a sixth were seen once. The CDR3 contains 18 residues. The ends were cut back, 0 bases at V and 2 bases at J, with 17 bases in the middle. Germline V gives CDR1 SGHVS, CDR2 FQNEAQ. Sequencing used PBMCs or a T cell subset sorted from them (not recorded which). The sequence was obtained from a man aged 18 to 30 who had mild COVID-19 (a few samples of this study predate the infection). Cell type and time point are not known. The chain links TRBV7-8 to TRBJ2-1, with D perhaps matching TRBD2 (5 bases). This CDR3 is CASSLALMRALTYNEQFF. The CDR3 coding sequence is TGTGCCAGCAGCTTAGCGCTAATGAGGGCTCTCACCTACAATGAGCAGTTCTTC.